These T cell receptor beta chains were read from a single sample in a study of blood T cell repertoires in COVID-19. The protocol was immunoSEQ multiplex PCR, while the TCRdb copy is restricted to in-frame clones and leaves out a portion. The profile shows about 240,000 clones, 85% of them singletons. Material for sequencing was peripheral blood. The receptors come from a woman aged 55-75 years with active or convalescent COVID-19. CDR3s include the opening cysteine and the closing phenylalanine or tryptophan. A D gene is named only where the DNA matches it firmly. Rows may omit the clone size; those that give it use once, few, many or a size class.

>TRBD1|TRBV19|TRBJ1-4|-
CASKGQGAANEKLFF
TGTGCCAGCAAAGGACAGGGGGCGGCTAATGAAAAACTGTTTTTT
>-|TRBV4-1|TRBJ1-4|few
CASSQGDRSNEKLFF
TGCGCCAGCAGCCAGGGTGACAGGTCAAATGAAAAACTGTTTTTT
>-|TRBV21-1|TRBJ1-2|-
CASRSWTGGAVGYTF
TGTGCCAGCAGAAGTTGGACAGGGGGCGCGGTAGGCTACACCTTC
>-|TRBV3-1/TRBV3-2|TRBJ1-1|-
CASSQDQGRRTFF
TGTGCCAGCAGCCAGGACCAGGGTCGTAGGACTTTCTTT
>-|TRBV5-1|TRBJ2-5|-
CASSSGTLYQETQYF
TGCGCCAGCAGCTCCGGGACTCTGTACCAAGAGACCCAGTACTTC
>TRBD1|TRBV7-9|TRBJ1-2|-
CASSHGTGEYLNYGYTF
TGTGCCAGCAGCCATGGGACAGGGGAATATCTTAACTATGGCTACACCTTC
>TRBD1|TRBV11-2|TRBJ2-7|-
CASSLLGQSYEQYF
TGTGCCAGCAGCTTACTGGGACAGTCCTACGAGCAGTACTTC
>TRBD1|TRBV9|TRBJ1-2|-
CASSPEEGAVLYGYTF
TGTGCCAGCAGCCCAGAGGAGGGGGCCGTCCTCTATGGCTACACCTTC
>-|TRBV19|TRBJ2-2|-
CASSLRGGYLGGELFF
TGTGCCAGTAGTCTTCGTGGAGGGTATCTTGGCGGGGAGCTGTTTTTT
>TRBD2|TRBV18|TRBJ2-2|-
CASSPFSAAGTNTGELFF
TGTGCCAGCTCACCATTCTCCGCAGCGGGGACCAACACCGGGGAGCTGTTTTTT
>-|TRBV19|TRBJ2-3|many
CASSIESGRHTQYF
TGTGCCAGTAGTATAGAAAGCGGGCGACATACGCAGTATTTT
>-|TRBV28|TRBJ1-3|-
CASTTGLSSGNTIYF
TGTGCCAGCACAACAGGGCTTAGCTCTGGAAACACCATATATTTT
>TRBD2|TRBV9|TRBJ2-5|-
CASSVGLAGVETQYF
TGTGCCAGCAGCGTAGGACTAGCGGGAGTGGAGACCCAGTACTTC
>-|TRBV5-4|TRBJ2-5|-
CASSLEGFQETQYF
TGTGCCAGCAGCTTGGAGGGGTTCCAAGAGACCCAGTACTTC
>-|TRBV5-5|TRBJ2-1|-
CASSLSAAGEQFF
TGTGCCAGCAGCCTGAGCGCCGCGGGTGAGCAGTTCTTC
>-|TRBV19|TRBJ1-4|-
CASSITRDGYEKLFF
TGTGCCAGTAGTATTACCAGGGATGGATATGAAAAACTGTTTTTT
>TRBD2|TRBV7-9|TRBJ2-1|-
CASSLYSGREYNEQFF
TGTGCCAGCAGCTTGTATAGCGGGAGGGAATACAATGAGCAGTTCTTC
>-|TRBV27|TRBJ1-3|-
CASSGGYLSGNTIYF
TGTGCCAGCAGTGGAGGCTATCTCTCTGGAAACACCATATATTTT
>-|TRBV19|TRBJ2-1|-
CASMGGTYHLRDEQFF
TGTGCCAGTATGGGAGGGACATACCACCTTAGAGATGAGCAGTTCTTC
>TRBD2|TRBV19|TRBJ2-3|-
CASSARRDTGGGDTQYF
TGTGCCAGTAGTGCCCGCCGGGACACCGGGGGGGGAGATACGCAGTATTTT
>TRBD2|TRBV4-1|TRBJ2-1|-
CASSHPGTRERNEQFF
TGCGCCAGCAGCCACCCCGGGACTAGAGAGAGAAATGAGCAGTTCTTC
>TRBD1|TRBV27|TRBJ1-1|-
CASSGGRQGVPMNTEAFF
TGTGCCAGCAGTGGAGGACGACAGGGGGTACCCATGAACACTGAAGCTTTCTTT
>TRBD1|TRBV30|TRBJ2-7|-
CAWNTGQVSSYEQYF
TGTGCCTGGAACACGGGACAGGTTAGCTCCTACGAGCAGTACTTC
>TRBD2|TRBV4-2|TRBJ2-3|-
CASSRTSASTDTQYF
TGTGCCAGCAGTCGGACTAGCGCTAGCACAGATACGCAGTATTTT
>TRBD1|TRBV5-1|TRBJ2-7|-
CASSFLDRGAYEQYF
TGCGCCAGCAGCTTCTTGGACAGGGGTGCCTACGAGCAGTACTTC
>TRBD1|TRBV19|TRBJ1-1|-
CASSPIGQDEAFF
TGTGCCAGTAGTCCCATCGGACAGGATGAAGCTTTCTTT
>TRBD2|TRBV6-6|TRBJ2-1|few
CASSRDYYNEQFF
TGTGCCAGCAGTCGGGACTATTACAATGAGCAGTTCTTC
>-|TRBV11-2|TRBJ1-5|once
CASSLSTSGQPQHF
TGTGCCAGCAGCTTGAGTACCTCTGGTCAGCCCCAGCATTTT
>TRBD1|TRBV4-2|TRBJ1-1|-
CASSHQDRMNTEAFF
TGTGCCAGCAGCCACCAGGACAGGATGAACACTGAAGCTTTCTTT
>TRBD1|TRBV4-2|TRBJ1-5|-
CASRPGQGNIDPQHF
TGTGCCAGCAGGCCGGGACAGGGCAACATCGACCCCCAGCATTTT
>-|TRBV10-3|TRBJ1-1|-
CAITGTRNTEAFF
TGTGCCATCACAGGGACAAGGAACACTGAAGCTTTCTTT
>TRBD2|TRBV27|TRBJ2-5|-
CASSSRGGWGEETQYF
TGTGCCAGCAGTTCCCGCGGGGGATGGGGGGAGGAGACCCAGTACTTC
>TRBD1|TRBV5-1|TRBJ1-1|-
CASSLGQGAIEAFF
TGCGCCAGCAGCTTGGGACAGGGGGCGATCGAAGCTTTCTTT
>-|TRBV7-8|TRBJ2-1|-
CASSGAGLSYNEQFF
TGTGCCAGCAGCGGAGCGGGCCTCTCCTACAATGAGCAGTTCTTC
>-|TRBV5-1|TRBJ1-1|-
CASSSQGRDTEAFF
TGCGCCAGCAGCTCGCAGGGTCGCGACACTGAAGCTTTCTTT
>-|TRBV7-2|TRBJ1-4|-
CASSLVGGLDNEKLFF
TGTGCCAGCAGCTTAGTCGGAGGGCTCGATAATGAAAAACTGTTTTTT
>-|TRBV3-1/TRBV3-2|TRBJ2-5|-
CASSHHGGVQETQYF
TGTGCCAGCAGCCACCACGGCGGGGTCCAAGAGACCCAGTACTTC
>TRBD2|TRBV7-6|TRBJ2-7|-
CASSPGLAPYEQYF
TGTGCCAGCAGCCCGGGACTAGCCCCGTACGAGCAGTACTTC
>-|TRBV2|TRBJ1-5|-
CASSEAPRGWQPQHF
TGTGCCAGCAGTGAAGCGCCAAGGGGTTGGCAGCCCCAGCATTTT
>-|TRBV20-1|TRBJ1-2|-
CSAGLGYGYTF
TGCAGTGCCGGTCTCGGCTATGGCTACACCTTC
>-|TRBV3-1/TRBV3-2|TRBJ1-1|once
CASSQEATVTEAFF
TGTGCCAGCAGCCAAGAGGCGACAGTCACTGAAGCTTTCTTT
>-|TRBV6-6|TRBJ1-1|-
CASSYERTTEAFF
TGTGCCAGCAGTTACGAGAGAACCACTGAAGCTTTCTTT
>-|TRBV30|TRBJ2-4|few
CAWALGGIQYF
TGTGCCTGGGCCCTCGGGGGCATTCAGTACTTC
>-|TRBV4-1|TRBJ1-5|-
CASSQENQAFPVPQHF
TGCGCCAGCAGCCAGGAAAACCAGGCATTCCCCGTGCCCCAGCATTTT
>-|TRBV5-6|TRBJ2-3|once
CASSPLSGRSTDTQYF
TGTGCCAGCAGCCCCCTGAGCGGGCGGAGCACAGATACGCAGTATTTT
>TRBD1|TRBV30|TRBJ1-2|-
CAWSVQTGGGYTF
TGTGCCTGGAGTGTACAGACAGGGGGTGGCTACACCTTC
>-|TRBV29-1|TRBJ2-2|-
CSVVRGPQGETGELFF
TGCAGCGTGGTCAGGGGTCCCCAGGGAGAAACCGGGGAGCTGTTTTTT
>-|TRBV4-1|TRBJ2-1|few
CASSQDPPGQRGYNEQFF
TGCGCCAGCAGCCAAGACCCCCCTGGACAGCGAGGCTACAATGAGCAGTTCTTC
>-|TRBV2|TRBJ2-2|few
CASSVASGSWNTGELFF
TGTGCCAGCAGTGTGGCGTCGGGGTCCTGGAACACCGGGGAGCTGTTTTTT
>TRBD1|TRBV11-2|TRBJ1-6|-
CASRSPGQGSYNSPLHF
TGTGCCAGCAGATCCCCGGGACAGGGATCCTATAATTCACCCCTCCACTTT
>-|TRBV7-9|TRBJ1-3|-
CASTQTGGNTIYF
TGTGCCAGCACCCAGACAGGTGGAAACACCATATATTTT
>-|TRBV4-1|TRBJ1-4|-
CASSQLVISTNEKLFF
TGCGCCAGCAGCCAATTAGTTATATCAACTAATGAAAAACTGTTTTTT
>TRBD1|TRBV4-1|TRBJ1-4|-
CASSPTHRGEEKLFF
TGCGCCAGCAGCCCTACGCACAGGGGAGAGGAAAAACTGTTTTTT
>-|TRBV28|TRBJ1-5|once
CASSLALGSNQPQHF
TGTGCCAGCAGTTTGGCCCTTGGTAGCAATCAGCCCCAGCATTTT
>-|TRBV29-1|TRBJ1-2|few
CSVDEANYGYTF
TGCAGCGTTGATGAGGCTAACTATGGCTACACCTTC
>TRBD1|TRBV3-1/TRBV3-2|TRBJ2-1|-
CASSQGGQGARNEQFF
TGTGCCAGCAGCCAAGGAGGACAGGGGGCTCGGAATGAGCAGTTCTTC
>TRBD1|TRBV6-6|TRBJ2-4|-
CASSQNTGDIQYF
TGTGCCAGCAGTCAGAACACAGGGGACATTCAGTACTTC
>TRBD2|TRBV6-1|TRBJ2-3|once
CASSVLRGVGTDTQYF
TGTGCCAGCAGTGTCTTACGGGGGGTGGGCACAGATACGCAGTATTTT
>-|TRBV6-5|TRBJ2-2|-
CASSYSGEELFF
TGTGCCAGCAGTTACTCGGGGGAGGAGCTGTTTTTT
>TRBD2|TRBV7-3|TRBJ2-6|-
CASSLPTGLAGVAGANVLTF
TGTGCCAGCAGCTTACCCACGGGACTAGCGGGAGTGGCTGGGGCCAACGTCCTGACTTTC